This TCR beta chain was recorded in a study of T cell responses to AZD1222 COVID-19 vaccine. Study results and caveats: Donors, mostly white British, included more females; clonal diversity was possibly underestimated.

TCRdb's copy holds only in-frame clones and misses some; the assay was immunoSEQ multiplex PCR. The table has under 150,000 clones, 89% seen once. Of note for this clone: Its antigen is undetermined.

The CDR3 runs to 15 residues. Trimming left V 5 bases short and J 3 bases short, with 16 bases between. The germline gives CDR1 SEHNR, CDR2 FQNEAQ (reference sequence). The source material was peripheral blood, sampled 28 days after the second AZD1222 dose. V is TRBV7-9 and J is TRBJ1-1; D might be TRBD1 (5 bases). This sequence was found in an adult who received the AZD1222 COVID-19 vaccine. The CDR3 nucleotides read TGTGCCAGCAGCCCCCCCGGGACGTCGGACACTGAAGCTTTCTTT. This encodes CASSPPGTSDTEAFF.